One sample yielded the 8 T cell receptor beta chains listed below, sequenced in a study of T cell responses to AZD1222 COVID-19 vaccine (dated by TCRdb to about 2021). The time point label here, explained by the study, means: baseline before first vaccination. Libraries were made using the immunoSEQ multiplex PCR assay. Drawn from immuneACCESS, this table holds only the in-frame rearrangements with V and J called that TCRdb kept. Clones are partly lost; checked studies trace under half to an unresolved V gene and leave the rest unexplained. The sample table lists about 85,000 clones, roughly 90% of them with a count of one. Of the sample, roughly 2.3% is held by the ten largest clones. Sample: peripheral blood, taken on day 0 of AZD1222 vaccination. The origin of the receptors is an adult in good health.

This clone came up once. The V gene is TRBV14, the J gene TRBJ1-4; a weak D match, TRBD1 (5 bases). The ends were cut back, 3 bases at V and 2 bases at J, with 10 bases in the middle. The germline V gene encodes CDR1 SGHDN and CDR2 FVKESK. This CDR3 spans 15 amino acids. In nucleotides, the CDR3 is TGTGCCAGCAGCCACTTGGGGGAGACTAATGAAAAACTGTTTTTT. Translating it yields CASSHLGETNEKLFF.

This chain links TRBV30 with TRBJ1-6, with 9 bases lining up with TRBD1. Germline CDR1 and CDR2: GTSNPN and SVGIG (reference sequence). V shed 5 bases and J 8 bases; nucleotides not matched to a gene: 4. The CDR3 runs to 13 residues. The CDR3 loop is CAWRQGVYSPLHF. CDR3 bases: TGTGCCTGGCGACAGGGGGTATATTCACCCCTCCACTTT. The variable domain in full, completed from reference TRBV30 and TRBJ1-6, reads SQTIHQWPATLVQPVGSPLSLECTVEGTSNPNLYWYRQAAGRGLQLLFYSVGIGQISSEVPQNLSASRPQDRQFILSSKKLLLSDSGFYLCAWRQGVYSPLHFGNGTRLTVT.

The chain uses TRBV4-1 and TRBJ2-1, with 11 bases fitting TRBD2. Trimming took 3 bases from V and 4 from J; bases not matched to a gene: 2. Per the germline V gene, CDR1 is MGHRA and CDR2 is YSYEKL. The CDR3 length is 15 residues. The DNA for the CDR3 is TGCGCCAGCAGCCAGGGACTAGCGGCTTACAATGAGCAGTTCTTC. This translates into CASSQGLAAYNEQFF.

The genes are TRBV20-1 and TRBJ2-3; D is uncertain. Trimming shortened V by 3 bases and J by 10 bases, and 11 bases separated the two germline ends. This CDR3 has 11 amino acids. From germline, CDR1 is DFQATT and CDR2 SNEGSKA (reference sequence). The CDR3 DNA reads TGCAGTGCTAGTAATCCTCCTGCGCAGTATTTT. Its translation is CSASNPPAQYF.

CDR3 residues: CASSLTVRGTEAFF. DNA for the CDR3: TGCGCCAGCAGCTTGACGGTGAGGGGCACTGAAGCTTTCTTT. J is TRBJ1-1 and V is TRBV5-1; D possibly corresponds to TRBD1 (5 bases). The V gene's germline CDR1 is SGHRS and CDR2 YFSETQ. The CDR3 runs to 14 residues. Trimming removed 1 base at V and 4 bases at J, with 11 bases between.

The rearrangement joins TRBV20-1 to TRBJ2-3; weak D call: TRBD2 (5 bases). Germline loops: CDR1 DFQATT, CDR2 SNEGSKA (reference sequence). This CDR3 is 16 amino acids long. The germline V and J ends were trimmed by 3 bases and 3 bases, with 19 bases remaining between them. CDR3 in amino acids: CSASGRGLVRTDTQYF. In DNA, the CDR3 is TGCAGTGCTAGTGGTAGAGGGCTAGTCAGAACAGATACGCAGTATTTT.

This chain connects TRBV30 to TRBJ1-2; no clear D gene. Germline V gene lookup returns CDR1 GTSNPN and CDR2 SVGIG (reference sequence). Trimming took 3 bases from V and 2 from J, leaving 7 bases between them. This CDR3 has 12 amino acids. The DNA for the CDR3 is TGTGCCTGGAGCCTTAGAAACTATGGCTACACCTTC. The encoded protein is CAWSLRNYGYTF.

The V call is TRBV27, the J call TRBJ2-4; D call uncertain. Trimming stripped 3 bases from V and 0 bases from J, with 6 bases between. The CDR3 contains 14 residues. Per the germline V gene, CDR1 is MNHEY and CDR2 is SMNVEV (reference sequence). As DNA, the CDR3 is TGTGCCAGCAGTTTGGTGGGAGCCAAAAACATTCAGTACTTC. Its translation: CASSLVGAKNIQYF.